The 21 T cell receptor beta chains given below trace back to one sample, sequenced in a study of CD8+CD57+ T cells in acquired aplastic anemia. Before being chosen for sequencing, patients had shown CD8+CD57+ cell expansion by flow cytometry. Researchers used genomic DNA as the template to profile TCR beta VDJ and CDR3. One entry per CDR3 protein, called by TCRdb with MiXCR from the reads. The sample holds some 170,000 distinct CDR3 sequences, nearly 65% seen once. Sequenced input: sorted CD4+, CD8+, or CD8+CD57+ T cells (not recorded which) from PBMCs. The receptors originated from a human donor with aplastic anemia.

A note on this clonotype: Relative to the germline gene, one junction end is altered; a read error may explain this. CDR3 nucleotides: TGCGCCAGCAGCCAAGATAGGCAGTATTTT. It is translated as CASSQDRQYF. The chain carries TRBV4-1 and TRBJ2-3; D ambiguous. The CDR3 is 10 amino acids. Germline lookup yields CDR1 MGHRA and CDR2 YSYEKL.

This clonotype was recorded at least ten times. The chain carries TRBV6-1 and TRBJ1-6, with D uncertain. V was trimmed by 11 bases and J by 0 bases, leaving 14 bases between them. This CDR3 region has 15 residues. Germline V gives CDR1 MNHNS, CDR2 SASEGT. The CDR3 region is CAGAEDSSYNSPLHF. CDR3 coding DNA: TGTGCCGGAGCGGAAGATAGCTCCTATAATTCACCCCTCCACTTT.

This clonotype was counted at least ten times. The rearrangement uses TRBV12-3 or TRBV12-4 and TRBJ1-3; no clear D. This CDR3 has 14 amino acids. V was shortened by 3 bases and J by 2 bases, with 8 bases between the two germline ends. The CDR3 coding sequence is TGTGCCAGCAGTTTCGGTTCACCTGGAAACACCATATATTTT. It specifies CASSFGSPGNTIYF.

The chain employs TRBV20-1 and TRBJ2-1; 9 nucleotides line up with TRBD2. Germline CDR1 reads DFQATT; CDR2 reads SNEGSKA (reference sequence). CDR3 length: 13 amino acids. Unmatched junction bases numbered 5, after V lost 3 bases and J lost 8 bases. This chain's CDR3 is CSASLLAGYEQFF. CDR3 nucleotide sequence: TGCAGTGCTAGTCTACTAGCGGGCTATGAGCAGTTCTTC.

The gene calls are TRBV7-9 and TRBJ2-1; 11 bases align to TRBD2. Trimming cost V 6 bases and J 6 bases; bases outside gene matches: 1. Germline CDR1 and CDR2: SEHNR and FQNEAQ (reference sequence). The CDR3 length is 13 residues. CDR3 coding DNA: TGTGCCAGCAGACTAGCGGGAGCCAATGAGCAGTTCTTC. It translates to CASRLAGANEQFF. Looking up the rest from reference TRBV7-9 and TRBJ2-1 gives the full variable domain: DTGVSQNPRHKITKRGQNVTFRCDPISEHNRLYWYRQTLGQGPEFLTYFQNEAQLEKSRLLSDRFSAERPKGSFSTLEIQRTEQGDSAMYLCASRLAGANEQFFGPGTRLTVL.

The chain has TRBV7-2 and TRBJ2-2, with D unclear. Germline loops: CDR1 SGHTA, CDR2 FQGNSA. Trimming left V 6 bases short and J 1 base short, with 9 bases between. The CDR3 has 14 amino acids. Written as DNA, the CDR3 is TGTGCCAGCAGTTTACAGATGAACACCGGGGAGCTGTTTTTT. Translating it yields CASSLQMNTGELFF.

In DNA form, the CDR3 reads TGTGCCACCAGTAACACCCAGGGCGGCGAGCAGTACTTC. Translated: CATSNTQGGEQYF. The rearrangement joins TRBV24-1 to TRBJ2-7, with a tentative D call TRBD1 (5 bases). Germline assignment: CDR1 KGHDR and CDR2 SFDVKD. The length of the CDR3 is 13 residues. With 6 bases removed from V and 6 bases from J, the gap between germline ends came to 14 bases.

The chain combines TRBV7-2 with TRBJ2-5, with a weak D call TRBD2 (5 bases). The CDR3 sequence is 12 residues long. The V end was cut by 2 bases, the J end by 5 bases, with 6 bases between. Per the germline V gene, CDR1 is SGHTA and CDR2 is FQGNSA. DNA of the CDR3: TGTGCCAGCAGCTTACAGCGGGAGACCCAGTACTTC. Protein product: CASSLQRETQYF.

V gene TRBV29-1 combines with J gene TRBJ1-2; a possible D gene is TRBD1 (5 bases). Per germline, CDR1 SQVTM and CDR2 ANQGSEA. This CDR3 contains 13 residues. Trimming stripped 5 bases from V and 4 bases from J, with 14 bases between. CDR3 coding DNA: TGCAGCGTTCCAGGGTTAGTGTCCTATGGCTACACCTTC. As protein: CSVPGLVSYGYTF.

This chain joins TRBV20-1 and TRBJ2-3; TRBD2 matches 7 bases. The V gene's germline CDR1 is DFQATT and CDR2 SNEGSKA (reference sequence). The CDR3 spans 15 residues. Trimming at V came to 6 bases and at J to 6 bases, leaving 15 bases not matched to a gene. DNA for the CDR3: TGCAGTGCGGGGGAGGGATCCGACAGAGGTGATACGCAGTATTTT. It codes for CSAGEGSDRGDTQYF.

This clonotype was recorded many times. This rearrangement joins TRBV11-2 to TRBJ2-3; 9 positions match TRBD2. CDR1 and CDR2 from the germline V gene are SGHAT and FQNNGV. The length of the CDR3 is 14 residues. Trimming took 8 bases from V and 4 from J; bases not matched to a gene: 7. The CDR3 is CASGAGGPADTQYF. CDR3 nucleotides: TGTGCCAGCGGGGCGGGGGGGCCCGCAGATACGCAGTATTTT.

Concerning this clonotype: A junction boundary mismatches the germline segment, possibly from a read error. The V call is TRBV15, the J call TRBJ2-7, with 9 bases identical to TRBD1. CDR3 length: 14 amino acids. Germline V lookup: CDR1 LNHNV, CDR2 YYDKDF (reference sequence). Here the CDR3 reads CATSRGTGIYEQYF. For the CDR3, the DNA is TGTGCCACCAGTAGAGGGACAGGGATTTACGAGCAGTACTTC.

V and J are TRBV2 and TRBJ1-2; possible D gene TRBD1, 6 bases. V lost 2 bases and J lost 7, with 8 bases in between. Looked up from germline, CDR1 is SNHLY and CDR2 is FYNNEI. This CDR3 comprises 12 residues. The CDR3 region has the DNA TGTGCCAGCAGTGAATGGGGGCCTGGCTACACCTTC. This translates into CASSEWGPGYTF.

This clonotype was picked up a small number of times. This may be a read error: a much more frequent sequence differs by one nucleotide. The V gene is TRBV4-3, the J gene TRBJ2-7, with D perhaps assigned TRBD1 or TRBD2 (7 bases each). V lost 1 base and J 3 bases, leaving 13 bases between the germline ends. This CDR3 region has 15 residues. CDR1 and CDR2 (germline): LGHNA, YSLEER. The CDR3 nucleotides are TGCGCCAGCAGCCAAGTTCCAGGGGGGGACTACGAGCAGTACTTC. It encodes CASSQVPGGDYEQYF.

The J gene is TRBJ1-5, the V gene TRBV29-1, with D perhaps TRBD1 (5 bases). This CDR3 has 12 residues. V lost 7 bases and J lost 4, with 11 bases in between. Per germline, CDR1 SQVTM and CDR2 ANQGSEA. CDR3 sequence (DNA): TGCAGCGGAGGGGAGCGGAATCAGCCCCAGCATTTT. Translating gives CSGGERNQPQHF.

The CDR3, as DNA: TGTGCCAGTAGTATGGTAACGAGGGATGAGCAGTTCTTC. This sequence encodes CASSMVTRDEQFF. The V call is TRBV19, the J call TRBJ2-1; D may be TRBD2 (5 bases). Germline values: CDR1 LNHDA, CDR2 SQIVND (reference sequence). Trimming pared 3 bases from V and 8 bases from J, leaving 11 bases between. This CDR3 contains 13 residues.

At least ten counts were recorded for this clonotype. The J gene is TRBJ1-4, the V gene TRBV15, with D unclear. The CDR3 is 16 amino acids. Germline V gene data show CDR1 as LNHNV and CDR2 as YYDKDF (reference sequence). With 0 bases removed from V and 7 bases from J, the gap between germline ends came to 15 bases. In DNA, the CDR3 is TGTGCCACCAGCAGAGATATTGCCGAAGGGCCTGAAAAACTGTTTTTT. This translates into CATSRDIAEGPEKLFF.

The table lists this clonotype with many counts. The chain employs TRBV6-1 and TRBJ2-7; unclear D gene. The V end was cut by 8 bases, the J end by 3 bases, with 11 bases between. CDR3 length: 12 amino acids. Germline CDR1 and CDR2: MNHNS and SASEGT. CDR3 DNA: TGTGCCAGCCAGCTGGGCTACTACGAGCAGTACTTC. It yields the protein CASQLGYYEQYF.

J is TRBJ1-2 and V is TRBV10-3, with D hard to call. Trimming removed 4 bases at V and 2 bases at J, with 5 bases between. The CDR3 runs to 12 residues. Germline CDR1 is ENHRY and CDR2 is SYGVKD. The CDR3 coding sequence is TGTGCCATCAGTGGTGTAAACTATGGCTACACCTTC. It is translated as CAISGVNYGYTF.

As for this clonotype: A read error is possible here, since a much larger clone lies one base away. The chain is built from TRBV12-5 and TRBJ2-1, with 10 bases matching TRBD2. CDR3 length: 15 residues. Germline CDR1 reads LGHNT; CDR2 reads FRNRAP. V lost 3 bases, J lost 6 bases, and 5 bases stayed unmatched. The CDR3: CASGLVAGGGNEQFF. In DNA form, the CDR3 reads TGTGCTAGTGGTTTAGTAGCGGGGGGAGGCAATGAGCAGTTCTTC.

In DNA form, the CDR3 reads TGCAGCGTTAAGGGTCGCGGACAGAAAAACGTCTACGAGCAGTACTTC. Its protein is CSVKGRGQKNVYEQYF. V and J are TRBV29-1 and TRBJ2-7; a weak D match, TRBD1 (6 bases). Germline CDR1 reads SQVTM; CDR2 reads ANQGSEA. V was shortened by 5 bases and J by 3 bases, with 23 bases between the two germline ends. The CDR3 covers 16 residues.